This TCR beta chain was documented in a study of identical twins. Losses at the gene ends were 6 bases for V and 2 bases for J; bases not matched to a gene: 5. The germline V gene has CDR1 WSHSY and CDR2 SAAADI. This CDR3 is built from 15 residues. This clonotype was detected a few times. One entry per CDR3 protein, called by TCRdb with MiXCR from the 5' RACE reads. In the table there are hundreds of thousands of distinct CDR3 sequences, 8.6% of which are singletons. The same specimen was also included in a second study, on yellow fever vaccine responses in identical twins.

The sequence was collected from a woman under 30 in good health. Sequencing was done on a sample of PBMCs. The J gene is TRBJ2-2, the V gene TRBV10-2, with 8 bases aligning to TRBD2. CDR3 sequence reads: CASRPGLVNTGELFF. DNA of the CDR3: TGCGCCAGCAGGCCGGGACTAGTAAACACCGGGGAGCTGTTTTTT.